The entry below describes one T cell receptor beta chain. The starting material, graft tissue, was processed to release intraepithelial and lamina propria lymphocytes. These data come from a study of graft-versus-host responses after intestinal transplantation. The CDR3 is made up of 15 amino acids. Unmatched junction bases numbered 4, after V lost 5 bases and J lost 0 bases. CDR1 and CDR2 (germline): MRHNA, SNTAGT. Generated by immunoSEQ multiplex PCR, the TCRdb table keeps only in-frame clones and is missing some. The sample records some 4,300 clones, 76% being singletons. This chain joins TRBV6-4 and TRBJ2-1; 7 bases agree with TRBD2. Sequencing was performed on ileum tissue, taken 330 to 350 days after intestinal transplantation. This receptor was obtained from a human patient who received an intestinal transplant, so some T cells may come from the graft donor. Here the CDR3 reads CASSSLAASYNEQFF. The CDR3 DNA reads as TGTGCCAGCAGTTCTCTAGCGGCCTCCTACAATGAGCAGTTCTTC.